The entry below gives a single T cell receptor beta chain sequence along with its context. This clonotype came up many times. Its target antigen remains unknown. Base-call qualities are not available, and no considerably larger clone is one nucleotide away. This sample is part of a study of Graves' ophthalmopathy and Graves' hyperthyroidism (dated 2018 in TCRdb). Notes on the research overall: Peripheral blood was collected before any treatment was given, at the time of initial diagnosis. The study used TCR beta repertoire signatures to distinguish Graves' ophthalmopathy from Graves' hyperthyroidism and to predict progression to ophthalmopathy. In total, 135 blood samples were TCR-sequenced: around 42 ophthalmopathy, roughly 77 hyperthyroidism and about 17 hyperthyroidism-to-ophthalmopathy patients. To explore V-J signatures distinguishing ophthalmopathy from hyperthyroidism, a discovery set of more than 95 patients (more than 40 ophthalmopathy, 55 to 60 stable hyperthyroidism) was enrolled. An independent validation cohort comprised some 19 hyperthyroidism patients and some 16 patients who later progressed from hyperthyroidism to ophthalmopathy. In roughly 6 hyperthyroidism patients, the T-cell repertoires found in thyroid tissue were compared with those found in blood. Once sampling was done, hyperthyroidism patients were given methimazole at a starting dose of 30 mg daily, while ophthalmopathy patients were given high-dose intravenous methylprednisolone. The 80 to 100 discovery patients were randomly divided into training and test sets at a 7:3 ratio.

For repertoire sequencing, the TCR beta CDR3 regions were amplified from RNA transcripts. A first-round RT-PCR used HTBI primers with the Qiagen OneStep RT-PCR kit, followed by a second-round multiplex PCR, size selection and purification. Sequencing of the libraries was carried out on an Illumina HiSeq2000 in paired-end mode with 100 bp reads. As for how the authors treated the data: SOAPnuke was used for read processing, and reads with adapters, uncalled bases, a mean Phred below 15, or no exact constant-primer or identifier match were discarded. COPE v1.2.5 was used to merge the high-quality paired reads. Each unique nucleotide sequence was defined as a clonotype, and clonotypes were aligned to IMGT TRB V, D and J references with MiTCR v1.1. Analysis was restricted to V-J combinations with a frequency above 0.0001, which covered 99.2% of repertoires. For each V-J combination, a TCR clonal expansion and chaos score was defined as F50 clonal expansion divided by the chaos observed in the TCRdist matrix. Features were reduced by Welch's t-statistics and random forest to around 13 V-J combinations, which fed a naive Bayes classifier. The similarity between thyroid and blood repertoires was quantified using the Morisita-Horn index. The public sequencing data were trimmed at Q25 with fastp and processed into clonotypes with MiXCR by TCRdb, which kept only in-frame beta chains. Records with the same CDR3 protein are collapsed into one entry carrying the most frequent genes and DNA. These V and J calls are TCRdb output, not the study's own analysis. The sample table shows 150,000 to 200,000 distinct CDR3 sequences, and 39% are seen once. The top ten clones comprise roughly 8.9% of the sample.

Study-wide findings and limitations: Ophthalmopathy was separated from stable hyperthyroidism by the 13-signature model with around 88% sensitivity and around 81% specificity in cross-validation and with 80%/75% in the test set. No statistical method was used to set the sample size in advance, and the investigators knew which group each participant was assigned to. Among expanded thyroid clonotypes with frequency above 0.001, most also showed up in blood, which suggests that blood repertoires may reflect the thyroid immune response. In validation, the model predicted ophthalmopathy progression with roughly 68% sensitivity and around 72% specificity; around twelve predicted patients were CT-confirmed with GO in a median of approximately six months.

Patients with ophthalmopathy had moderately to severely active disease, with a Clinical Activity Score of 3 or more, a NOSPECS grade of 4 or more, and a disease duration of less than 3 months. Patients were excluded if they had other autoimmune diseases, uncontrolled infections, pregnancy or lactation. Clinical symptoms, serum thyroxine, TRAb, thyroid ultrasound and orbital computed tomography formed the basis of the diagnosis. Using Ficoll-Paque density gradient centrifugation, PBMCs were isolated from over 8.5 ml of fresh peripheral blood. Total RNA was extracted using Trizol reagent, and RNA quality was checked on an Agilent 2100 Bioanalyzer. The CDR3, cysteine through phenylalanine, is 14 amino acids long. Only the CDR3 DNA is retained, 42 bases long and in frame from the first base. CDR1 and CDR2, looked up from the germline V gene, are MNHEY and SVGEGT. V and J are truncated by 4 bases and 5 bases respectively, leaving an intervening sequence of 15 bases.

The TCR comes from a man aged 25 to 45 with Graves' ophthalmopathy. Donor details come from another sample of the same person, matched by shared clones. The rearrangement combines TRBV6-2 or TRBV6-3 with TRBJ2-7; matching of 6 bases hints at TRBD2 as the D gene. The sample comprised peripheral blood. This receptor has the CDR3 CASSFSGEAHEQYF. At the DNA level, the sequence is TGTGCCAGCAGTTTTTCGGGAGAGGCCCACGAGCAGTACTTC.